This entry concerns a single TCR beta chain. Its antigen is not known. The data belong to a study of T cell responses to AZD1222 COVID-19 vaccine. Broader study findings: With dominance at 160-218 and 743-854, vaccine-associated CD4 TCRs spanned spike. After the peak T cell response, and only then, were repertoires sampled.

TCRdb's table, derived via immunoSEQ multiplex PCR, lists solely in-frame clones and lacks some. The table lists 180,000 or so clones, roughly nine tenths of them singletons, with 1.5% to 2% in the top ten. The junction had 9 bases not matched to a gene; V was cut back by 5 bases and J by 2 bases. The CDR3 is 16 amino acids. Germline assignment: CDR1 SEHNR and CDR2 FQNEAQ (reference sequence). Source: peripheral blood, taken on day 0 of AZD1222 vaccination. The TCR sequence derives from an adult in good health. The chain joins TRBV7-9 to TRBJ2-1; the match to TRBD1 covers 7 bases. CDR3 region: CASSPRGSGPYNEQFF. The CDR3 DNA sequence: TGTGCCAGCAGCCCCAGGGGGAGCGGCCCCTACAATGAGCAGTTCTTC.